The rows below give T cell receptor beta chains drawn from one sample of a study of cytomegalovirus exposure and HLA in healthy donors. The repertoire was sequenced with immunoSEQ multiplex PCR; TCRdb's copy has only in-frame clones and lacks some. The top ten hold around 1.2% of the sample, which has around 180,000 clones, 70% to 85% seen once. The specimen sequenced was PBMCs. The receptors originated from a girl aged 2 to 10 in good health and CMV-seropositive. CDR3s include the opening cysteine and the closing phenylalanine or tryptophan.

J,V,CDR3
TRBJ2-3,TRBV11-2,CASSFRTIEDTQYF
TRBJ1-4,TRBV4-1,CASSPTTGATREKLFF
TRBJ2-1,TRBV21-1,CATPVAHNEQFF
TRBJ2-1,TRBV29-1,CSVISQREFGDEQFF
TRBJ2-5,TRBV12-5,CASGHPAQYF
TRBJ2-7,TRBV30,CAWDRSSYEQYF
TRBJ2-4,TRBV4-1,CASSLPGRGLSAKNIQYF
TRBJ2-3,TRBV2,CANNWGGTDTQYF
TRBJ2-7,TRBV6-4,CASSERTGGSEQYF
TRBJ2-1,TRBV7-3,CASSPKGASFIYNEQFF
TRBJ2-3,TRBV5-4,CASSLASSTDTQYF
TRBJ2-7,TRBV28,CASSGGRGPAYEQYF
TRBJ2-1,TRBV9,CASSETGRGQFF
TRBJ1-2,TRBV4-1,CASSQDVNRQGNGYTF
TRBJ2-7,TRBV5-1,CASSPRDRGLEQYF
TRBJ1-2,TRBV30,CAWSATGRGYTF
TRBJ1-1,TRBV29-1,CSARQGVDTEAFF
TRBJ2-7,TRBV4-1,CASSHPQGNYEQYF
TRBJ1-1,TRBV18,CASSRNTGQTEAFF
TRBJ2-5,TRBV29-1,CSVWGDRAETQYF
TRBJ2-7,TRBV11-3,CASSLYSAGEQYF
TRBJ2-3,TRBV6-5,CASSYKRGPPPDTQYF
TRBJ2-7,TRBV27,CASSLYRGLVLYEQYF
TRBJ2-1,TRBV9,CASSVVGGEQFF
TRBJ1-2,TRBV15,CATSRDRQINYGYTF
TRBJ1-2,TRBV2,CASRGTGFDGYTF
TRBJ2-5,TRBV7-9,CASSASKETQYF
TRBJ1-5,TRBV2,CASSEYNNQPQHF
TRBJ1-2,TRBV25-1,CALSWAGQISYGYTF
TRBJ2-2,TRBV14,CASSQLQLAAPNTGELFF
TRBJ1-3,TRBV25-1,CASSEGSFWNTIYF
TRBJ2-1,TRBV5-1,CASSIGDRGEYNEQFF
TRBJ1-1,TRBV7-9,CASSRLQQGPMNTEAFF
TRBJ2-3,TRBV9,CASSVTPEVSDTQYF
TRBJ2-5,TRBV6-5,CASSYYRGETQYF
TRBJ1-3,TRBV30,CAWSVKTENTIYF
TRBJ2-3,TRBV4-1,CATSRLAGGTDTQYF